What follows are 4 T cell receptor beta chains derived from one specimen sequenced in a study of T-cell reconstitution after alpha-beta-depleted transplantation in children. Unique molecular identifiers tagged the TCRbeta library. TCRdb recomputed calls from the PCR reads with MiXCR, one row per CDR3 protein. This repertoire shows 450,000 to 600,000 distinct CDR3 sequences, 30% to 35% found once; its top ten account for 2% to 2.5%. The specimen was PBMCs from the stem cell graft donor, collected from the stem cell graft. These receptors were collected from a human donor who donated a stem cell graft to a child with aplastic anemia.

J is TRBJ2-1 and V is TRBV18, with 12 bases fitting TRBD2. This CDR3 is 16 amino acids long. The V gene end was trimmed by 5 bases and the J gene end by 7 bases; junction bases not matched to a gene: 9. CDR1 is KGHSH and CDR2 is LQKENI in the germline V gene. The CDR3 spells CASSTSSGRAVNEQFF. CDR3 nucleotides: TGTGCCAGCTCAACCTCTAGCGGGAGGGCCGTGAATGAGCAGTTCTTC.

This clonotype has only one observation. The chain is built from TRBV3-1 and TRBJ2-2, with 10 bases lining up with TRBD2. Trimming took 8 bases from V and 1 from J; bases not matched to a gene: 1. CDR1 and CDR2 from the germline V gene are LGHDT and YNNKEL (reference sequence). The CDR3 has 14 residues. DNA of the CDR3: TGTGCCAGCGGGACTAGCGAGAACACCGGGGAGCTGTTTTTT. This translates into CASGTSENTGELFF.

The chain carries TRBV12-3 or TRBV12-4 and TRBJ1-2; D perhaps matches TRBD1 (6 bases). The CDR3 length is 17 residues. V was pared by 1 base and J by 0 bases, with 15 bases between. The CDR3 loop reads CASSLVQGTLSNYGYTF. In DNA, the CDR3 is TGTGCCAGCAGTTTAGTGCAGGGGACACTATCTAACTATGGCTACACCTTC.

This clonotype was observed a few times. This chain connects TRBV6-5 to TRBJ2-7; 7 bases fit TRBD1. CDR3 length equals 15 residues. The germline V gene encodes CDR1 MNHEY and CDR2 SVGAGI. V lost 2 bases to trimming and J lost 2 bases; unmatched junction nucleotides: 6. As DNA, the CDR3 is TGTGCCAGCAGTTACAGGGGGCGTTATCCCTACGAGCAGTACTTC. Translating gives CASSYRGRYPYEQYF.